The next 10 T cell receptor beta chains were all read from a single sample in a study of long-term antiretroviral therapy in people with HIV. Version v3.0 of the immunoSEQ assay was performed at survey level. Assay: immunoSEQ multiplex PCR; the TCRdb copy retains only in-frame clones and omits some. Of several thousand clones in the sample, 65% to 80% were seen once. The input for sequencing was unsorted PBMCs, taken 1.1 years after starting antiretroviral therapy. The receptors come from a man aged 40-49 years with HIV.

This clone has a handful of counts. V and J are TRBV6-5 and TRBJ1-2; tentatively, D is TRBD1 (5 bases). This CDR3 region has 15 residues. The germline V gene encodes CDR1 MNHEY and CDR2 SVGAGI. Between the trimmed V and J ends, which lost 0 bases and 8 bases, there was a span of 16 bases. The CDR3 DNA is TGTGCCAGCAGTTACTCTGGGGAGGGGAGCAGCGGCTACACCTTC. It yields the protein CASSYSGEGSSGYTF.

V is TRBV9 and J is TRBJ2-7; D perhaps matches TRBD2 (7 bases). In germline, CDR1 is SGDLS, CDR2 YYNGEE. V lost 3 bases to trimming and J lost 2 bases, with 12 bases between them. This CDR3 has 14 amino acids. The CDR3 region is CASSGGGHPYEQYF. DNA of the CDR3: TGTGCCAGCAGCGGGGGGGGACACCCCTACGAGCAGTACTTC.

The chain couples TRBV7-3 to TRBJ2-2; 10 nucleotides match TRBD2. The germline CDR1 and CDR2 sequences are SGHTA and FQGTGA. V trimming: 2 bases; J trimming: 2 bases; junction bases outside the gene matches: 5. The length of the CDR3 is 17 residues. The CDR3 spells CASSLSSGGANTGELFF. DNA for the CDR3: TGTGCCAGCAGCTTATCTAGCGGGGGCGCAAACACCGGGGAGCTGTTTTTT. Using reference TRBV7-3 and TRBJ2-2 for the parts outside the CDR3, the full variable domain is GAGVSQTPSNKVTEKGKYVELRCDPISGHTALYWYRQSLGQGPEFLIYFQGTGAADDSGLPNDRFFAVRPEGSVSTLKIQRTERGDSAVYLCASSLSSGGANTGELFFGEGSRLTVL.

This clone showed up just a few times. The chain employs TRBV9 and TRBJ2-7; TRBD2 matches at 12 bases. The CDR3 runs 18 residues. The trim removed 0 bases at V and 6 bases at J, leaving 13 bases unmatched. CDR1 and CDR2 from the germline V gene are SGDLS and YYNGEE. The CDR3 loop is CASSVVQQRLAGDGEQYF. In nucleotides, the CDR3 is TGTGCCAGCAGCGTAGTTCAGCAGAGACTAGCGGGGGACGGCGAGCAGTACTTC.

The chain joins TRBV7-9 to TRBJ2-7; the D gene is possibly TRBD1 (5 bases). CDR1 is SEHNR and CDR2 is FQNEAQ in the germline V gene (reference sequence). Trimming pared 5 bases from V and 0 bases from J, leaving 11 bases between. The CDR3 loop spans 14 amino acids. The CDR3 loop is CASSPLRGSYEQYF. The CDR3 DNA sequence: TGTGCCAGCAGCCCCTTAAGGGGCTCCTACGAGCAGTACTTC.

The V and J genes are TRBV11-2 and TRBJ1-6; D remains unclear. This CDR3 spans 17 amino acids. Per the germline V gene, CDR1 is SGHAT and CDR2 is FQNNGV. The ends were cut back, 4 bases at V and 0 bases at J, with 13 bases in the middle. For the CDR3, the DNA is TGTGCCAGCAGCTCCTGGGGAGTAAGCTCCTATAATTCACCCCTCCACTTT. It is translated as CASSSWGVSSYNSPLHF.

The chain has TRBV11-2 and TRBJ2-7; D unclear. Trimming removed 3 bases from V and 5 bases from J, with 8 bases in between. The CDR3 contains 12 residues. Germline CDR1 SGHAT, CDR2 FQNNGV. CDR3 loop: CASSFRNDEQYF. The CDR3 DNA reads TGTGCCAGCAGCTTCCGGAACGACGAGCAGTACTTC.

This clone rates as medium-sized. Other DNA sequences of this sample code for an identical CDR3. The chain employs TRBV27 and TRBJ2-7; D is undetermined. The CDR3 consists of 16 residues. Germline CDR1 MNHEY, CDR2 SMNVEV (reference sequence). Trimming cost V 0 bases and J 0 bases, with 12 bases left between them. CDR3 amino acids: CASSLSGRLSSYEQYF. The DNA of the CDR3 is TGTGCCAGCAGTTTATCCGGCAGATTGAGCTCCTACGAGCAGTACTTC.

The V and J genes are TRBV7-9 and TRBJ1-2; 9 bases map to TRBD1. This CDR3 comprises 16 residues. V was pared by 5 bases and J by 1 base, with 8 bases of the junction left unmatched. CDR1 is SEHNR, CDR2 FQNEAQ, per germline (reference sequence). The CDR3 protein is CASSMTGTGFNYGYTF. In nucleotides, the CDR3 is TGTGCCAGCAGCATGACCGGGACAGGGTTTAACTATGGCTACACCTTC.

This clone is a singleton in its sample. This chain connects TRBV6-1 to TRBJ2-2, with D perhaps TRBD1 (5 bases). Between the trimmed V and J ends, which lost 4 bases and 6 bases, there was a span of 12 bases. The germline V gene has CDR1 MNHNS and CDR2 SASEGT. The CDR3 loop spans 14 amino acids. CDR3 amino acids: CASSGQGGSGELFF. The CDR3 nucleotides are TGTGCCAGCAGTGGGCAGGGTGGGTCCGGGGAGCTGTTTTTT.